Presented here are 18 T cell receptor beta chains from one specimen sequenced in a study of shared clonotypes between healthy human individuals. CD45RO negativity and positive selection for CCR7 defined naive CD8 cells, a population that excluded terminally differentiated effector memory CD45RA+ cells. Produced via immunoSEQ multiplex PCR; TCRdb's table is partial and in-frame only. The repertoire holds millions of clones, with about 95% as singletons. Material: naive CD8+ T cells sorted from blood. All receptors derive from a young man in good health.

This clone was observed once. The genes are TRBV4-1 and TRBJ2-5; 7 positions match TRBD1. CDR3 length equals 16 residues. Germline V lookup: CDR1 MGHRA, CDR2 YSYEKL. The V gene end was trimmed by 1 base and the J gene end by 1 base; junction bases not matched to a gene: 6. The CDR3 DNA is TGCGCCAGCAGCCAAGCGCCTGGGACAGCCCAAGAGACCCAGTACTTC. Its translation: CASSQAPGTAQETQYF.

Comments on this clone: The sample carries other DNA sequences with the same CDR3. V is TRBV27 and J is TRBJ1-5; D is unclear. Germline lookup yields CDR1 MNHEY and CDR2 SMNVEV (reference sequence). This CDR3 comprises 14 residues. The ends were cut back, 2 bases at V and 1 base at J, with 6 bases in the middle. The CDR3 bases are TGTGCCAGCAGTTTACAAGGGAGCAATCAGCCCCAGCATTTT. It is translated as CASSLQGSNQPQHF.

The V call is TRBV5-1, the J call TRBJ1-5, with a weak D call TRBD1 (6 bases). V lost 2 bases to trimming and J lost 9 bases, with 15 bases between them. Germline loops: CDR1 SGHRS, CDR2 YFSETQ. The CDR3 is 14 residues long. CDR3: CASSFRTALGPQHF. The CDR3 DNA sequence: TGCGCCAGCAGCTTTAGGACAGCCCTGGGGCCCCAGCATTTT.

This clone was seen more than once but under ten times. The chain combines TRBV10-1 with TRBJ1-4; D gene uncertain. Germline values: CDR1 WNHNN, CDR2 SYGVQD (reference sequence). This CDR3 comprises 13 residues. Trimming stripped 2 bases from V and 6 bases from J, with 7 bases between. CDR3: CASSESVDEKLFF. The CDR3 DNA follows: TGCGCCAGCAGTGAGAGCGTGGATGAAAAACTGTTTTTT.

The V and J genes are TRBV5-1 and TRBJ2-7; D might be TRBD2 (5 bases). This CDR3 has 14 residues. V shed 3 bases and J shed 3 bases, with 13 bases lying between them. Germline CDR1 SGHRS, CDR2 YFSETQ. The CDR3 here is CASSYLPGNYEQYF. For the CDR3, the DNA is TGCGCCAGCAGCTATCTTCCGGGAAACTACGAGCAGTACTTC.

DNA for the CDR3: TGCAGCGGGACCGTAGCGGGAGGGGGTGAGACCCAGTACTTC. Translation gives CSGTVAGGGETQYF. This chain uses TRBV29-1 with TRBJ2-5, with TRBD2 matching 11 bases. The CDR3 is made up of 14 amino acids. The germline gives CDR1 SQVTM, CDR2 ANQGSEA. Trimming removed 7 bases from V and 5 bases from J; junction bases left unmatched: 9.

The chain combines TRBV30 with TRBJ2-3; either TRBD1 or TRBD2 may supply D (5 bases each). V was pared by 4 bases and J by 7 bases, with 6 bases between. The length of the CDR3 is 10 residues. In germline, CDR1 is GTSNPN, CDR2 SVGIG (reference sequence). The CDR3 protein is CAWKGHTQYF. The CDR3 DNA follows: TGTGCCTGGAAGGGACATACGCAGTATTTT.

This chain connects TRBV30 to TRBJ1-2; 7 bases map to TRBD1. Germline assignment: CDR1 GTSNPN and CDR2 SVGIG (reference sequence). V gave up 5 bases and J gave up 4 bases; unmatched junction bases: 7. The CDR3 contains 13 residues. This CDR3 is CAWGVTGSYGYTF. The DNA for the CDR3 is TGTGCCTGGGGGGTGACAGGGAGCTATGGCTACACCTTC.

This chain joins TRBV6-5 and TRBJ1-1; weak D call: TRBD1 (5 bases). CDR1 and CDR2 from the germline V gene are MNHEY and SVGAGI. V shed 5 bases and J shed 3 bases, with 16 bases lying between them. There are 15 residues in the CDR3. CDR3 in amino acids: CASSITPRGDTEAFF. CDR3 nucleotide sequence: TGTGCCAGCAGTATTACTCCTCGGGGGGACACTGAAGCTTTCTTT.

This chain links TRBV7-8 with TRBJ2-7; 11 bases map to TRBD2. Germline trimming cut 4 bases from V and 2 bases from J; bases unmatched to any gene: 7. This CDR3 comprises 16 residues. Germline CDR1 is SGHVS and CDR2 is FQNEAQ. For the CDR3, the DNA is TGTGCCAGCAGCTCTAGTAGCGGGAGGGACGCCTACGAGCAGTACTTC. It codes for CASSSSSGRDAYEQYF. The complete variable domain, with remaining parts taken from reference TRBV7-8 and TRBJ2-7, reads GAGVSQSPRYKVAKRGQDVALRCDPISGHVSLFWYQQALGQGPEFLTYFQNEAQLDKSGLPSDRFFAERPEGSVSTLKIQRTQQEDSAVYLCASSSSSGRDAYEQYFGPGTRLTVT.

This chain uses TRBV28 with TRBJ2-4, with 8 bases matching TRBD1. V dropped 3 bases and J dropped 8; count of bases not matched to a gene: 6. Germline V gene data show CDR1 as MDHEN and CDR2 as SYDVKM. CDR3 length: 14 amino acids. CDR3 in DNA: TGTGCCAGCAGTTTCAGGACACAGGGGGACATTCAGTACTTC. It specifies CASSFRTQGDIQYF.

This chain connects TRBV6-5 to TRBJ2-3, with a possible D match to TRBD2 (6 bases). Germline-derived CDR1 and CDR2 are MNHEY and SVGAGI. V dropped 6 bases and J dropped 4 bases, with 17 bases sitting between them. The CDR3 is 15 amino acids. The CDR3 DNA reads TGTGCCAGCAGGCCGGATCCATGGGGGGCAGATACGCAGTATTTT. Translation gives CASRPDPWGADTQYF.

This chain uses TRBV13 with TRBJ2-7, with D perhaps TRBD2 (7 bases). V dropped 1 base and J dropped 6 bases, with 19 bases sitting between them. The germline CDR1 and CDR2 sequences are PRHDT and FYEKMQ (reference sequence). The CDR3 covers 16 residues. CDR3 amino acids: CASSLAPGGQNFEQYF. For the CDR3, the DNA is TGTGCCAGCAGCTTAGCCCCGGGGGGCCAGAATTTCGAGCAGTACTTC.

CDR3 residues: CASSGAGWDTQYF. The CDR3 DNA is TGTGCCAGCAGTGGAGCTGGTTGGGATACGCAGTATTTT. The gene calls are TRBV2 and TRBJ2-3, with D hard to call. V was clipped by 4 bases and J by 6 bases, with 11 bases between them. The CDR3 contains 13 residues. In germline, CDR1 is SNHLY, CDR2 FYNNEI.

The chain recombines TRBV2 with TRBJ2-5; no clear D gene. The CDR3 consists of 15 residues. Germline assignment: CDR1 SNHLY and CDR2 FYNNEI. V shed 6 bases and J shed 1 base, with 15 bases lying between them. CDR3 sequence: CASRPSWRTQETQYF. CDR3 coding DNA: TGTGCCAGCAGACCCTCTTGGCGAACCCAAGAGACCCAGTACTTC. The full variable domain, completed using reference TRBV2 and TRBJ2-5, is EPEVTQTPSHQVTQMGQEVILRCVPISNHLYFYWYRQILGQKVEFLVSFYNNEISEKSEIFDDQFSVERPDGSNFTLKIRSTKLEDSAMYFCASRPSWRTQETQYFGPGTRLLVL.

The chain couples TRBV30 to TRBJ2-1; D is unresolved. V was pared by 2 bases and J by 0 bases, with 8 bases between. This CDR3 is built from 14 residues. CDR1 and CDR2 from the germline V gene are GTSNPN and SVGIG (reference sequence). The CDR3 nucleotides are TGTGCCTGGAGTCCAGGAGACTCCTACAATGAGCAGTTCTTC. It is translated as CAWSPGDSYNEQFF.

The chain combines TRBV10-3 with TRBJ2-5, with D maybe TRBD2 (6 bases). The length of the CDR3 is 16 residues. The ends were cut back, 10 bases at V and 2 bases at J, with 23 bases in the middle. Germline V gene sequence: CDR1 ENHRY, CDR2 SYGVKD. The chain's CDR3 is CATTRLGEGGQETQYF. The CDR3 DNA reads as TGTGCCACCACGAGGCTAGGGGAAGGAGGGCAAGAGACCCAGTACTTC.

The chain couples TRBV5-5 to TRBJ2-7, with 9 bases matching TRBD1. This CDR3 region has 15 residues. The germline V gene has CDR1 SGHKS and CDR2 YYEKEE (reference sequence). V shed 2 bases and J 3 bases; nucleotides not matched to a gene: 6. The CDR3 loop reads CASSFLTGGNYEQYF. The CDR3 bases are TGTGCCAGCAGCTTTTTGACAGGGGGGAACTACGAGCAGTACTTC.